This entry is about one T cell receptor beta chain. The junction differs from germline at one of its ends, possibly a read error. Germline V gives CDR1 SGDLS, CDR2 YYNGEE. The CDR3 loop spans 11 amino acids. This record comes from a study of control samples from healthy donors and cancer patients. Only in-frame clones appear in the TCRdb table, and some are missing; sequencing was by immunoSEQ multiplex PCR. The repertoire holds more than 95,000 clones, about 92% seen once, with under 0.7% in the top ten. The sequencing sample was made of PBMCs. This chain links TRBV9 with TRBJ2-7; D may correspond to TRBD1 or TRBD2 (5 bases each). This TCR was recovered from a man older than 75 with head and neck cancer. In DNA, the CDR3 is TGTGCCAGCAGCGTACGGGATCGGGACGGTTTC. Protein sequence: CASSVRDRDGF.